The clone carrying this TCR beta chain has at least ten counts. These data belong to a study of Graves' ophthalmopathy and Graves' hyperthyroidism. Study information: Upon initial diagnosis and before any treatment, peripheral blood was collected.

Amplification of TCR beta CDR3 regions used RNA transcripts. HTBI primers primed a first-round RT-PCR, and a second-round multiplex PCR followed. TCRdb recomputed calls from the multiplex PCR reads with MiXCR, one row per CDR3 protein. The sample yields over 500,000 distinct CDR3 sequences, 22% seen once. PBMCs had their origin in fresh peripheral blood (approximately 10 ml). V lost 1 base, J lost 9 bases, and 6 bases lay in between. The CDR3 is 11 residues long. The receptor was derived from a woman between 18 and 29 years old with stable Graves' hyperthyroidism. Some clones in this sample may be carry-over from other donors' samples. The V call is TRBV12-3 or TRBV12-4, the J call TRBJ1-1, with no clear D. The specimen sequenced was peripheral blood. The CDR3: CASSLGVQAFF. The CDR3 nucleotides are TGTGCCAGCAGTTTAGGGGTACAAGCTTTCTTT.